The clone carrying this T cell receptor beta chain has at least ten counts. The antigen remains unidentified. TCRdb fed the RT-PCR reads into MiXCR, producing one record per CDR3 protein. The profile shows approximately 480,000 distinct CDR3 sequences, roughly 9.7% of them singletons. The data belong to a study of response to subunit inactivated influenza vaccine. Between the trimmed V and J ends, which lost 5 bases and 0 bases, there was a span of 17 bases. The germline gives CDR1 SGHVS, CDR2 FNYEAQ. This CDR3 is 17 amino acids long. Findings and limits, study-wide: Authors proposed each seasonal influenza vaccination draws in few new T cells.

Here the sequenced sample was PBMCs from blood, taken more than 35 days after vaccination. The chain recombines TRBV7-6 with TRBJ1-3; no definite D call. This clonotype was sampled from a man aged 45-65 years who received an inactivated influenza vaccine. CDR3 amino acids: CASSPRVGLPSGNTIYF. The DNA for the CDR3 is TGTGCCAGCAGCCCCAGAGTAGGCCTCCCCTCTGGAAACACCATATATTTT.